This entry lists 32 T cell receptor beta chains sequenced from one sample in a study of CD8+ T cells in alopecia areata. cDNA prepared by RNA extraction and subsequent reverse transcription served as the template for sequencing. Using immunoSEQ multiplex PCR, the repertoire was profiled, and TCRdb retains in-frame clones only, with some absent. Of 3,000 to 4,500 clones in the sample, approximately 74% are singletons; the top ten hold about 6.6%. Documented treatment: oral pan-JAK inhibitor, 5-10 mg twice daily. Peripheral blood and lesional scalp punch biopsies were taken from alopecia areata patients. The starting material was skin, obtained at week 24, from a patient treated with tofacitinib. These receptors all stem from a human donor with alopecia areata.

Note on this clone: The junction and the germline gene differ at one end; a read error may be behind it. The chain joins TRBV27 to TRBJ2-6; 8 bases align to TRBD1. The germline V gene has CDR1 MNHEY and CDR2 SMNVEV (reference sequence). This CDR3 comprises 13 residues. In DNA, the CDR3 is TGTGCCACAAAACAACAGGGGGACAACGTCCTGACTTTC. This translates into CATKQQGDNVLTF.

The chain is built from TRBV4-3 and TRBJ1-2, with D perhaps TRBD1 (6 bases). Germline assignment: CDR1 LGHNA and CDR2 YSLEER. This CDR3 comprises 14 residues. V lost 3 bases and J 8 bases, leaving 16 bases between the germline ends. CDR3 sequence: CASSQAWGAGGYTF. The CDR3 DNA sequence: TGCGCCAGCAGCCAGGCGTGGGGGGCTGGAGGCTACACCTTC.

This clone came up once. The junction departs from the called germline gene at one end, perhaps through a read error. Other nucleotide sequences in the sample specify the same CDR3. The J gene is TRBJ1-1, the V gene TRBV19; D uncertain. Germline loops: CDR1 LNHDA, CDR2 SQIVND (reference sequence). This CDR3 comprises 13 residues. For the CDR3, the DNA is TGCGCCAGTAGACCGACGTGGACCACTGAAGCTTTCTTT. Protein product: CASRPTWTTEAFF.

The chain combines TRBV7-2 with TRBJ1-1; 7 bases line up with TRBD1. The CDR3 length is 16 residues. Germline CDR1 reads SGHTA; CDR2 reads FQGNSA. The J segment lost 1 base and the V segment lost 2 bases, leaving 7 bases of the junction unmatched. The CDR3 DNA reads as TGTGCCAGCAGCTTACTTATGGCAGGGGGGAACACTGAAGCTTTCTTT. This encodes CASSLLMAGGNTEAFF.

The chain is built from TRBV7-9 and TRBJ1-4; D is undetermined. Germline CDR1 reads SEHNR; CDR2 reads FQNEAQ (reference sequence). Between the trimmed V and J ends, which lost 8 bases and 3 bases, there was a span of 13 bases. CDR3 length: 14 amino acids. The CDR3 here is CASFNSAPNEKLFF. The CDR3 DNA sequence: TGTGCCAGCTTTAACAGCGCTCCTAATGAAAAACTGTTTTTT.

The chain is built from TRBV19 and TRBJ2-7; 7 positions agree with TRBD1. This CDR3 spans 16 amino acids. V lost 6 bases to trimming and J lost 1 base; unmatched junction nucleotides: 12. Germline V lookup: CDR1 LNHDA, CDR2 SQIVND (reference sequence). DNA for the CDR3: TGTGCCAGTAGCTTATCCGGGACAGCAGTTTCCTACGAGCAGTACTTC. Residues: CASSLSGTAVSYEQYF.

J is TRBJ2-1 and V is TRBV29-1, with 14 positions matching TRBD2. Germline V gene data show CDR1 as SQVTM and CDR2 as ANQGSEA. V shed 7 bases, J shed 10 bases, and the junction held 3 bases outside the gene matches. This CDR3 is built from 12 residues. The CDR3 DNA sequence: TGCAGCGGAGGGACTAGCGGGGGAGAGCAGTTCTTC. It specifies CSGGTSGGEQFF.

The V and J genes are TRBV18 and TRBJ2-1; 13 nucleotides agree with TRBD2. Germline V gene data show CDR1 as KGHSH and CDR2 as LQKENI. The CDR3 is made up of 18 amino acids. V dropped 2 bases and J dropped 0; count of bases not matched to a gene: 4. CDR3 sequence (DNA): TGTGCCAGCTCACCAAGGACTAGCGGGGGTGGCTCCTACAATGAGCAGTTCTTC. It specifies CASSPRTSGGGSYNEQFF.

By frequency in the sample, this clone is large (0.1 to 1%). The V gene is TRBV2, the J gene TRBJ1-5; D is uncertain. From germline, CDR1 is SNHLY and CDR2 FYNNEI. V was trimmed by 0 bases and J by 9 bases, leaving 9 bases between them. The length of the CDR3 is 13 residues. The chain's CDR3 is CASSEALGMPQHF. The CDR3 coding sequence is TGTGCCAGCAGTGAAGCCTTGGGTATGCCCCAGCATTTT.

The chain links TRBV4-3 to TRBJ1-2; D might be TRBD1 (5 bases). Germline V gene lookup returns CDR1 LGHNA and CDR2 YSLEER. This CDR3 region has 15 residues. With 1 base removed from V and 4 bases from J, the gap between germline ends came to 13 bases. CDR3 in amino acids: CASSQGSGDPYGYTF. The CDR3 DNA is TGCGCCAGCAGCCAAGGATCGGGGGACCCCTATGGCTACACCTTC.

The chain couples TRBV5-1 to TRBJ2-6, with 7 nucleotides matching TRBD1. V was clipped by 0 bases and J by 2 bases; unmatched bases: 5. Germline CDR1 SGHRS, CDR2 YFSETQ. This CDR3 contains 17 residues. The CDR3: CASSLGQGSTGANVLTF. CDR3 nucleotide sequence: TGCGCCAGCAGCTTGGGACAGGGTTCAACTGGGGCCAACGTCCTGACTTTC. The full variable domain, completed using reference TRBV5-1 and TRBJ2-6, is KAGVTQTPRYLIKTRGQQVTLSCSPISGHRSVSWYQQTPGQGLQFLFEYFSETQRNKGNFPGRFSGRQFSNSRSEMNVSTLELGDSALYLCASSLGQGSTGANVLTFGAGSRLTVL.

In this sample, this clone turned up once. V usage is TRBV29-1 and J usage is TRBJ1-1; D call uncertain. V shed 3 bases and J shed 1 base, with 6 bases lying between them. Germline lookup yields CDR1 SQVTM and CDR2 ANQGSEA. CDR3 length: 12 residues. CDR3 coding DNA: TGCAGCGTTGATTATGGGAACACTGAAGCTTTCTTT. This sequence encodes CSVDYGNTEAFF.

This clone was seen a handful of times. The chain carries TRBV15 and TRBJ2-3; D is undetermined. CDR1 and CDR2 (germline): LNHNV, YYDKDF (reference sequence). The CDR3 is 13 residues long. V dropped 6 bases and J dropped 4 bases, with 11 bases sitting between them. DNA for the CDR3: TGTGCCACCAGTGGTGTTGGGTCAGATACGCAGTATTTT. Translating gives CATSGVGSDTQYF.

The CDR3 sequence is CASSVGGFVTPDTEAFF. CDR3 in DNA: TGTGCCAGCAGCGTAGGGGGGTTCGTCACACCCGACACTGAAGCTTTCTTT. This chain uses TRBV9 with TRBJ1-1; a possible D gene is TRBD1 (5 bases). The V and J ends lost 0 bases and 3 bases respectively, with 18 bases between them. The CDR3 loop spans 17 amino acids. Germline V gene sequence: CDR1 SGDLS, CDR2 YYNGEE.

The count of this clone is one. The rearrangement joins TRBV4-1 to TRBJ1-1, with a possible D match to TRBD1 (6 bases). CDR1 and CDR2 (germline): MGHRA, YSYEKL. Between the trimmed V and J ends, which lost 2 bases and 4 bases, there was a span of 32 bases. The CDR3 has 21 amino acids. The CDR3 DNA reads as TGCGCCAGCAGCCAACAACCCCCCCAAAGGGGGTGGGAACAGTTCCCCACTGAAGCTTTCTTT. Translating it yields CASSQQPPQRGWEQFPTEAFF.

The V and J genes are TRBV30 and TRBJ1-2; the match to TRBD1 covers 8 bases. Losses at the gene ends were 2 bases for V and 0 bases for J; bases not matched to a gene: 11. From germline, CDR1 is GTSNPN and CDR2 SVGIG (reference sequence). CDR3 length: 17 amino acids. CDR3 coding DNA: TGTGCCTGGAGTCCCTGGACAGGGACCTCAGCTAACTATGGCTACACCTTC. Protein sequence: CAWSPWTGTSANYGYTF. The entire variable domain, with the rest obtained from reference TRBV30 and TRBJ1-2, is as follows: SQTIHQWPATLVQPVGSPLSLECTVEGTSNPNLYWYRQAAGRGLQLLFYSVGIGQISSEVPQNLSASRPQDRQFILSSKKLLLSDSGFYLCAWSPWTGTSANYGYTFGSGTRLTVV.

This clone was observed a handful of times. The V and J genes are TRBV10-3 and TRBJ1-1; TRBD1 aligns across 7 bases. The length of the CDR3 is 13 residues. Looked up from germline, CDR1 is ENHRY and CDR2 is SYGVKD. Unmatched junction bases numbered 10, after V lost 10 bases and J lost 5 bases. CDR3 amino acids: CATLQGKGTEAFF. In DNA form, the CDR3 reads TGTGCCACTCTACAGGGGAAGGGAACTGAAGCTTTCTTT.

The chain couples TRBV29-1 to TRBJ2-1; a weak D match, TRBD2 (6 bases). Trimming took 1 base from V and 5 from J, leaving 18 bases between them. The CDR3 totals 16 residues. The germline CDR1 and CDR2 sequences are SQVTM and ANQGSEA. The CDR3 is CSVEGLAGRPHNEQFF. CDR3 nucleotides: TGCAGCGTTGAAGGGTTGGCAGGGAGGCCCCACAATGAGCAGTTCTTC.

This clone was seen more than once but under ten times. The chain joins TRBV2 to TRBJ2-1, with D maybe TRBD2 (6 bases). Germline CDR1 is SNHLY and CDR2 is FYNNEI. Trimming stripped 5 bases from V and 12 bases from J, with 17 bases between. This CDR3 contains 13 residues. The CDR3 loop reads CASSLTLGGGQFF. CDR3 nucleotide sequence: TGTGCCAGCAGTCTGACGCTGGGGGGTGGGCAGTTCTTC. The variable domain in full, with the rest retrieved from reference TRBV2 and TRBJ2-1, is EPEVTQTPSHQVTQMGQEVILRCVPISNHLYFYWYRQILGQKVEFLVSFYNNEISEKSEIFDDQFSVERPDGSNFTLKIRSTKLEDSAMYFCASSLTLGGGQFFGPGTRLTVL.

V gene TRBV6-1 combines with J gene TRBJ1-2; D unresolved. Trimming cost V 2 bases and J 8 bases, with 12 bases left between them. CDR1 MNHNS and CDR2 SASEGT come from the germline V gene. The CDR3 has 13 residues. CDR3 sequence reads: CASSESSELGYTF. CDR3 nucleotides: TGTGCCAGCAGTGAATCTTCAGAGTTGGGCTACACCTTC.

The V and J genes are TRBV2 and TRBJ2-7; perhaps TRBD2 as D (6 bases). The ends were cut back, 9 bases at V and 4 bases at J, with 28 bases in the middle. In germline, CDR1 is SNHLY, CDR2 FYNNEI. The CDR3 is made up of 17 amino acids. The CDR3 region is CASKRKGLSETRYEQYF. CDR3 coding DNA: TGTGCCAGTAAACGTAAAGGACTATCGGAGACCAGATACGAGCAGTACTTC.

This sequence joins TRBV7-8 and TRBJ2-7, with TRBD2 as a possible D gene (5 bases). Germline CDR1 and CDR2: SGHVS and FQNEAQ. V lost 1 base, J lost 2 bases, and 6 bases lay in between. CDR3 length: 13 residues. The chain's CDR3 is CASSLEAAYEQYF. CDR3 DNA: TGTGCCAGCAGCTTAGAAGCGGCCTACGAGCAGTACTTC.

The chain employs TRBV7-2 and TRBJ2-5, with D perhaps matching TRBD1 or TRBD2 (6 bases each). V was trimmed by 5 bases and J by 2 bases, leaving 12 bases between them. Germline V lookup: CDR1 SGHTA, CDR2 FQGNSA. This CDR3 is built from 14 residues. CDR3: CASSAGTQQETQYF. The CDR3 nucleotides are TGTGCCAGCAGCGCGGGGACACAACAAGAGACCCAGTACTTC.

This chain uses TRBV14 with TRBJ1-1; no definite D call. The CDR3 has 15 residues. The germline V gene has CDR1 SGHDN and CDR2 FVKESK. V was cut by 0 bases and J by 5 bases, with 13 bases left in between. CDR3 residues: CASSQDLDGFTEAFF. Here the CDR3 DNA reads TGTGCCAGCAGCCAAGATCTGGACGGTTTTACTGAAGCTTTCTTT.

The chain carries TRBV2 and TRBJ2-2; TRBD2 agrees at 10 bases. Germline V gene data show CDR1 as SNHLY and CDR2 as FYNNEI. With V trimmed by 6 bases and J by 6 bases, 7 bases remained unmatched. This CDR3 comprises 15 residues. CDR3 in amino acids: CASRRLAGASGELFF. In DNA, the CDR3 is TGTGCCAGCAGACGGCTAGCGGGGGCGTCCGGGGAGCTGTTTTTT.

The chain uses TRBV29-1 and TRBJ2-1; D is uncertain. Germline CDR1 and CDR2: SQVTM and ANQGSEA. This CDR3 spans 14 amino acids. V was trimmed by 7 bases and J by 1 base, leaving 14 bases between them. The CDR3 is CSASGPSSYNEQFF. The CDR3 bases are TGCAGCGCCTCCGGGCCATCTTCCTACAATGAGCAGTTCTTC.

This clone turned up a few times. This sequence joins TRBV10-3 and TRBJ2-1; 9 bases align to TRBD2. This CDR3 is built from 13 residues. Per the germline V gene, CDR1 is ENHRY and CDR2 is SYGVKD. V shed 9 bases, J shed 8 bases, and the junction held 8 bases outside the gene matches. The chain's CDR3 is CAIGASGKDEQFF. Written as DNA, the CDR3 is TGTGCCATTGGTGCTAGCGGGAAGGATGAGCAGTTCTTC.

This sequence joins TRBV29-1 and TRBJ2-7; 8 positions agree with TRBD1. The germline V gene has CDR1 SQVTM and CDR2 ANQGSEA. The V and J ends lost 4 bases and 3 bases, in that order; junction bases with no gene match: 8. The CDR3 is made up of 14 amino acids. The CDR3 DNA follows: TGCAGCGTTGCCCGGACAGGGCCCATCTACGAGCAGTACTTC. This encodes CSVARTGPIYEQYF.

This chain connects TRBV19 to TRBJ2-7; TRBD1 matches 8 bases. Germline V lookup: CDR1 LNHDA, CDR2 SQIVND (reference sequence). J was trimmed by 2 bases and V by 5 bases; bases with no gene match: 5. This CDR3 is built from 14 residues. The CDR3 nucleotides read TGTGCCAGTAGTTCGCGACAGGGGACCTACGAGCAGTACTTC. It translates to CASSSRQGTYEQYF.

This clone showed up just a few times. The V gene is TRBV23-1, the J gene TRBJ2-2; D gene unclear. TRBV23-1 carries the ORF label, with uncertain function. CDR3 length: 15 residues. Trimming cost V 4 bases and J 5 bases, with 14 bases left between them. CDR3 DNA sequence: TGCGCCAGCAGTCGGCAGAGATATCTGACCGGGGAGCTGTTTTTT. It codes for CASSRQRYLTGELFF.

The rearrangement joins TRBV20-1 to TRBJ1-2; D perhaps matches TRBD1 (5 bases). The germline V gene encodes CDR1 DFQATT and CDR2 SNEGSKA (reference sequence). V lost 5 bases, J lost 6 bases, and 10 bases lay in between. This CDR3 region has 11 residues. CDR3 protein: CSAQVTDGYTF. DNA for the CDR3: TGCAGTGCTCAAGTGACAGATGGCTACACCTTC.

The gene calls are TRBV11-2 and TRBJ1-1; the match to TRBD1 covers 9 bases. Germline V CDR1 and CDR2: SGHAT, FQNNGV. This CDR3 is 12 amino acids long. V dropped 11 bases and J dropped 4; count of bases not matched to a gene: 5. The CDR3 region is CAGKTGGTEAFF. The CDR3 DNA reads as TGTGCCGGAAAGACAGGGGGCACTGAAGCTTTCTTT.